A single TCR beta chain is shown here with its context. Primed by a sample-barcoded 5' primer and a J-beta primer mix, a second PCR proceeded for about 6 to 11 cycles. Any given sample supplied a minimum of 3 million CDR3-containing paired-end reads. TCRdb reprocessed the 5' RACE reads via MiXCR and lists one record per CDR3 protein. The sample includes about 640,000 distinct CDR3 sequences, 45% to 65% of them seen just once. The data are from a study of blood T cells in healthy people across ages. The CDR3 is made up of 15 amino acids. Germline CDR1 and CDR2: SGHRS and YFSETQ. With 4 bases removed from V and 4 bases from J, the gap between germline ends came to 17 bases.

The sequenced sample was blood. The chain recombines TRBV5-1 with TRBJ2-5; D unresolved. The clonotype was recovered from a man aged 60-69 years in good health. CDR3 coding DNA: TGCGCCAGCAGCCCGACTTCGGTTAGGACAGAGACCCAGTACTTC. Translated: CASSPTSVRTETQYF.